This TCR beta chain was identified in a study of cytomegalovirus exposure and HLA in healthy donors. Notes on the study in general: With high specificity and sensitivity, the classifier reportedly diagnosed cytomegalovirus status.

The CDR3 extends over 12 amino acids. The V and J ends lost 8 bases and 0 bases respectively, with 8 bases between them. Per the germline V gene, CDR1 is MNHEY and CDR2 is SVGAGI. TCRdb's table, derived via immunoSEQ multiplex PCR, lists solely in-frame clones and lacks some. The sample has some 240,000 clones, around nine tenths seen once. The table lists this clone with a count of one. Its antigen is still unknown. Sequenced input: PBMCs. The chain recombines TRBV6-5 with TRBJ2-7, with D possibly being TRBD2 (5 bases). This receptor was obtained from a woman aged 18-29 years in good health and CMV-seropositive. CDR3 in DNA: TGTGCCAGCGGTGGGAGCTCCTACGAGCAGTACTTC. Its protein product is CASGGSSYEQYF.